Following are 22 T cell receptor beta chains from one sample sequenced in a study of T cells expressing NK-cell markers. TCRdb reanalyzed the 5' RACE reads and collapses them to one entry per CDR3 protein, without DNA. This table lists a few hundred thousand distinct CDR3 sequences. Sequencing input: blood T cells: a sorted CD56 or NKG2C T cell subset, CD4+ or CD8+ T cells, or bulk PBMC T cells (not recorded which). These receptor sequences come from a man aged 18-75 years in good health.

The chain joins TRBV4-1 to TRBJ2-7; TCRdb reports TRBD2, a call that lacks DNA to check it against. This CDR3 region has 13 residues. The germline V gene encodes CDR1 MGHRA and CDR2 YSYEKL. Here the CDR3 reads CASSQSRSFKQYF.

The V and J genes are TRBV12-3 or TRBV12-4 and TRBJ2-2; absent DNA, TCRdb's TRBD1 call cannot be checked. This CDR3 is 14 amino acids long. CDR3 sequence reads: CASNGGLRMRELFF.

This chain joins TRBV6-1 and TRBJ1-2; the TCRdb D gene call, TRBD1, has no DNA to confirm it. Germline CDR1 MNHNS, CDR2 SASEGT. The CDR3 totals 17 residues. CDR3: CASTSRTRGFPLYGYTF.

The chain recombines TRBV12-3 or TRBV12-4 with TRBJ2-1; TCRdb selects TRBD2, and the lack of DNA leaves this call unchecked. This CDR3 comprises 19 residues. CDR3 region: CASRSPLAGGSSSYNEQFF.

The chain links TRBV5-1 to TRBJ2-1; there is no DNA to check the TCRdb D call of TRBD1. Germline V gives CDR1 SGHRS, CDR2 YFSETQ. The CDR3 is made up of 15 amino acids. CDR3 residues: CASSLTFGVTGEQFF.

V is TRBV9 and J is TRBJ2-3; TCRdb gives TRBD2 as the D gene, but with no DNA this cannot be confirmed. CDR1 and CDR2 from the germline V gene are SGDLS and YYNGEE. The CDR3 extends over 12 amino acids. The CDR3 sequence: CASSLGEDTQYF.

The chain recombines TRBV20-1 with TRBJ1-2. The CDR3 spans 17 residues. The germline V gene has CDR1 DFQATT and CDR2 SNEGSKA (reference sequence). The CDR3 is CSARDPPFEKGAYGYTF.

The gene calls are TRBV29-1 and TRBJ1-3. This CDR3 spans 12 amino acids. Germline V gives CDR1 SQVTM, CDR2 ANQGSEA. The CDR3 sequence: CSVEIRENTIYF.

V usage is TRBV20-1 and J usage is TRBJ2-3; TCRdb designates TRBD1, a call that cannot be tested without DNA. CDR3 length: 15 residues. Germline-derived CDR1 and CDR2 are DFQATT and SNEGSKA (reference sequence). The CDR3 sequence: CSASGTAVSTDTQYF.

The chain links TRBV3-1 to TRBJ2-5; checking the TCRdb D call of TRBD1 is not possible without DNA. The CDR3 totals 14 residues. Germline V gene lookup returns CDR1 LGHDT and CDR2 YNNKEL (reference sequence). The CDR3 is CASSQGQPLETQYF.

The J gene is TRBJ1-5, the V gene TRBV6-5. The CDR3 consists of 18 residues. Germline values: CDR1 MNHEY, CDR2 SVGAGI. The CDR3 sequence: CASSYSLASLGNNQPQHF.

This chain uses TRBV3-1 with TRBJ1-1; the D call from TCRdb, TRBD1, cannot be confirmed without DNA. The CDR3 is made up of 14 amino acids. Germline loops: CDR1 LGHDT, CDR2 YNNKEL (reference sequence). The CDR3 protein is CASSLGQGKSEAFF. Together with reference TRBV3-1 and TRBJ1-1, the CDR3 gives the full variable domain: DTAVSQTPKYLVTQMGNDKSIKCEQNLGHDTMYWYKQDSKKFLKIMFSYNNKELIINETVPNRFSPKSPDKAHLNLHINSLELGDSAVYFCASSLGQGKSEAFFGQGTRLTVV.

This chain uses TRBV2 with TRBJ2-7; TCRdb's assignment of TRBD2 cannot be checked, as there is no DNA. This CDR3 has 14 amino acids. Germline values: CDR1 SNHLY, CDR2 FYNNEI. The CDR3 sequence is CASGKTSGAYEQYF.

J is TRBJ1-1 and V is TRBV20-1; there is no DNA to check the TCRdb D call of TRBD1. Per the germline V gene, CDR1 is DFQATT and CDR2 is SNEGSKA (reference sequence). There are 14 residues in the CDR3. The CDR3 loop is CSANPRQWRMEAFF.

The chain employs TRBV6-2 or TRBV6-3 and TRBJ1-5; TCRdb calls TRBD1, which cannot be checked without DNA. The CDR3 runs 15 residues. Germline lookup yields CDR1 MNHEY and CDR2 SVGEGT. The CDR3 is CASSYRDRVGQPQHF.

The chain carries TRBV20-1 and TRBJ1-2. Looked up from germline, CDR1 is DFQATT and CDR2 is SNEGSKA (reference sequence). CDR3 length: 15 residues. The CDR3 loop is CSASSAGLRNYGYTF.

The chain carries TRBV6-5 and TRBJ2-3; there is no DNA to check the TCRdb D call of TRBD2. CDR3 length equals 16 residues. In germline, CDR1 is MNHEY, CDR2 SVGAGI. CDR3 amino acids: CASSNERGARTDTQYF.

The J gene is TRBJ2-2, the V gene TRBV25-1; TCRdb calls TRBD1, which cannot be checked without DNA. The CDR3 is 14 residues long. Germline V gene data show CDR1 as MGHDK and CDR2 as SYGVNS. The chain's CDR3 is CASRADSATGELFF.

The chain's CDR3 is CASSQRSGGHTGELFF. V and J are TRBV12-3 or TRBV12-4 and TRBJ2-2; the TCRdb D gene call, TRBD2, has no DNA to confirm it. This CDR3 spans 16 amino acids.

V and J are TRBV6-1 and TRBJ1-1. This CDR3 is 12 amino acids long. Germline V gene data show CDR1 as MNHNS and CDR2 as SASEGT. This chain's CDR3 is CAISTAHTEAFF.

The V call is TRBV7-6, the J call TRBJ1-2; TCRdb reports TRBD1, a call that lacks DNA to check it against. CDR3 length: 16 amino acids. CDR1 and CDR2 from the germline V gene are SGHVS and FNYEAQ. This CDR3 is CASSPRPGTGVVGYTF.

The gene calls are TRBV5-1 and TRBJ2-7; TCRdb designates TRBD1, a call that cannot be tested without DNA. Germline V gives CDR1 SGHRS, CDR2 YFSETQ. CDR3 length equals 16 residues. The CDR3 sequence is CASSSKPQGATGEQYF.